This TCR beta chain emerged from a study of graft-versus-host responses after intestinal transplantation. Worth noting for this clone: Its target is unknown.

Sequencing used immunoSEQ multiplex PCR; TCRdb keeps in-frame clones, though not all of them. This sample has some 95,000 clones, with roughly nine tenths found just once. The CDR3 covers 18 residues. The receptor's source is a human donor who received an intestinal transplant. The sample in question was unstimulated CD8+ T cells sorted from spleen or lymph node cells, obtained before intestinal transplant. This chain links TRBV21-1 with TRBJ2-3; the tabulated D call, TRBD1, remains unverified against the DNA. TRBV21-1 represents a pseudogene. This CDR3 reads CASFPGTGGGNSTDTQYF. The CDR3 region has the DNA TGTGCCAGCTTCCCCGGGACAGGGGGTGGGAATAGCACAGATACGCAGTATTTT.